The 2 T cell receptor beta chains listed next were all sequenced from one sample in a study of spatial heterogeneity in lung cancer. TCRdb re-called the 5' RACE reads through MiXCR, storing one row per CDR3 protein. The sample yields several thousand distinct CDR3 sequences, around 15% seen once. Time point noted: sample taken at primary tumor resection. The sequencing here drew on normal lung tissue next to the tumor, taken at surgery. Every receptor here comes from a male donor with early-stage non-small cell lung cancer.

This clonotype is deemed medium-sized (0.01 to 0.1%). The CDR3: CASSGGGLSYEQYF. CDR3 bases: TGTGCCAGCAGTGGAGGAGGGCTCTCCTACGAGCAGTACTTC. The chain employs TRBV6-5 and TRBJ2-7; tentative D call: TRBD2 (6 bases). The CDR3 is 14 residues long. Trimming stripped 5 bases from V and 0 bases from J, with 11 bases between. Germline values: CDR1 MNHEY, CDR2 SVGAGI.

The table lists this clonotype with many counts. The chain couples TRBV6-5 to TRBJ2-7; TRBD1 or TRBD2 may be the D gene (5 bases each). V was clipped by 7 bases and J by 2 bases, with 18 bases between them. The CDR3 has 15 residues. Germline values: CDR1 MNHEY, CDR2 SVGAGI. The CDR3 is CASKLSGTGTYEQYF. CDR3 coding DNA: TGTGCCAGCAAACTCTCCGGGACGGGAACCTACGAGCAGTACTTC.